This T cell receptor (beta chain) emerged from a study of vaccination effects on CD4 cells after COVID-19. Study details: Vaccination of participants consisted of two doses of either the BNT162b2 or mRNA-1273 vaccine. With approximately 9.6 ug/ml peptides and about 9.2 IU/ml IL-2, fewer than 2.5 million PBMC per well were cultured.

CDR1 SGHVS and CDR2 FQNEAQ come from the germline V gene. With 7 bases removed from V and 1 base from J, the gap between germline ends came to 19 bases. CDR3 length equals 16 residues. Measured with immunoSEQ multiplex PCR; TCRdb has only the in-frame clones, and not every one. Seen here are roughly 60,000 clones, approximately 72% observed once, and the top ten hold roughly a quarter. On day 10 of culture, CD4+ T cells were separated out. Note on this clone: Its matching antigen is unknown.

The chain is built from TRBV7-8 and TRBJ1-1; D is undetermined. This TCR derives from a human donor who had a prior SARS-CoV-2 infection. The sample was CD4+ T cells from PBMCs cultured without peptide, taken before COVID-19 vaccination. The CDR3 bases are TGTGCCAGCATCCCAGACCGTTTCCTAGGGAACACTGAAGCTTTCTTT. It translates to CASIPDRFLGNTEAFF.